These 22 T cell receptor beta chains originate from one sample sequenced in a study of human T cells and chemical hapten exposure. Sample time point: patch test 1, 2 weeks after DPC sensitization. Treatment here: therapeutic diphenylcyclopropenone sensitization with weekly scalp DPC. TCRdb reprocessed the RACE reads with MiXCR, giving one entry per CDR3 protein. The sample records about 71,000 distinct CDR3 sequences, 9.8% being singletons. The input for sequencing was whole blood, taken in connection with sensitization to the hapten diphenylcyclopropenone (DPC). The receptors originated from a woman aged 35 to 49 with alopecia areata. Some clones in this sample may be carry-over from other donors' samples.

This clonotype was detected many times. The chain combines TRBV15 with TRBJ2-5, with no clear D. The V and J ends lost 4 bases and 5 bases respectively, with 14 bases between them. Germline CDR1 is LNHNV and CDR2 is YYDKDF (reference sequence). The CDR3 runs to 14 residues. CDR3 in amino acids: CATSKVATLETQYF. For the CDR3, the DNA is TGTGCCACCAGCAAGGTAGCCACCCTTGAGACCCAGTACTTC.

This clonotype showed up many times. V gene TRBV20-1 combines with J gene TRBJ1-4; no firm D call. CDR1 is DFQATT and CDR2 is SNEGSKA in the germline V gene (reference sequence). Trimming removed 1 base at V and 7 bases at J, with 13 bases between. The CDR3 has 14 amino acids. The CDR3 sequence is CSARASDRPEKLFF. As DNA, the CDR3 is TGCAGTGCTAGAGCGAGCGACCGGCCTGAAAAACTGTTTTTT.

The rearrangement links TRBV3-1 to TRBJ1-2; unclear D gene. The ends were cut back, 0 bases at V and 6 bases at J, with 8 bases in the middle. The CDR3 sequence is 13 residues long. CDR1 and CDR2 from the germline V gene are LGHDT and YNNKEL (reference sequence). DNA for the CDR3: TGTGCCAGCAGCCAAGAGGGTCGGGATGGCTACACCTTC. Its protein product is CASSQEGRDGYTF.

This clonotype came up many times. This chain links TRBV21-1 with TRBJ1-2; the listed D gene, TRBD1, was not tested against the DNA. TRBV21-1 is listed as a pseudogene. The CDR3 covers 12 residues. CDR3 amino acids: CASGYRGEGYTF. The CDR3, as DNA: TGTGCCAGCGGATACAGGGGCGAGGGCTACACCTTC.

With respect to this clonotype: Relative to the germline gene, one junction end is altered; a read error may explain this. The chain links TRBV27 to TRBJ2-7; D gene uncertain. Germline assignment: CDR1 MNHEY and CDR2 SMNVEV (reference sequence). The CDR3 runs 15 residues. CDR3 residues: CAGSPAPSGTYEQYF. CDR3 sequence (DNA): TGTGCCGGCAGTCCAGCCCCTAGTGGGACCTACGAGCAGTACTTC.

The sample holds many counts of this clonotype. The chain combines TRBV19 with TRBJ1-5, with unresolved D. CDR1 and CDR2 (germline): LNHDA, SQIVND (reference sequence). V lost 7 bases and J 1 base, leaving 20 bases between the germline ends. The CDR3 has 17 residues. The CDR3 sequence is CASIPTAAGISNQPQHF. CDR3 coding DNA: TGTGCCAGTATCCCGACCGCGGCAGGTATAAGCAATCAGCCCCAGCATTTT.

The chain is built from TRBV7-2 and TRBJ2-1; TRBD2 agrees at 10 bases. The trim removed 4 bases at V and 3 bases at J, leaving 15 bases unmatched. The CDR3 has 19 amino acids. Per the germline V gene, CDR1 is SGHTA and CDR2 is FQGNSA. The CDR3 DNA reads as TGTGCCAGCAGCTCCCGAGGAGGTAGCGGGGGGCCAAACTACAATGAGCAGTTCTTC. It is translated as CASSSRGGSGGPNYNEQFF.

CDR3 coding DNA: TGTGCCAGCGGATTAGCGGGGGGGCAAGAGACCCAGTACTTC. Translation: CASGLAGGQETQYF. The V call is TRBV2, the J call TRBJ2-5; 11 positions agree with TRBD2. There are 14 residues in the CDR3. Germline V gene sequence: CDR1 SNHLY, CDR2 FYNNEI. V shed 8 bases and J 2 bases; nucleotides not matched to a gene: 4.

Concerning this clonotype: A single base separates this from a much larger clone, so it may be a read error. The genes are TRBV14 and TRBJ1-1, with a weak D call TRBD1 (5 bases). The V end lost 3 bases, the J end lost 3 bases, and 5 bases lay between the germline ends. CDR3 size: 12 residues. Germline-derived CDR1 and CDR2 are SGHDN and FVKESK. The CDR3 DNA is TGTGCCAGCAGCCACAGGGACACTGAAGCTTTCTTT. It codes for CASSHRDTEAFF.

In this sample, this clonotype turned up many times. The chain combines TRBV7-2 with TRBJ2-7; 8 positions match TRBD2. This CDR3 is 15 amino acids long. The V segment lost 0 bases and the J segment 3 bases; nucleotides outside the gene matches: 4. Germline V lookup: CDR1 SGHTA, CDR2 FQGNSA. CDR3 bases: TGTGCCAGCAGCTTAGCAGGGGGACTAGTCTACGAGCAGTACTTC. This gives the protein CASSLAGGLVYEQYF.

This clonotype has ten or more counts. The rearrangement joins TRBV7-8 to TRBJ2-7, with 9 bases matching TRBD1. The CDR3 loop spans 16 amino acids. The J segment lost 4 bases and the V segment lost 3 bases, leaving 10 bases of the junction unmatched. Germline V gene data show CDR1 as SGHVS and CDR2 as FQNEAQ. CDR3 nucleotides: TGTGCCAGCAGCTTCTATACCGACAGGGGGTTTTACGAGCAGTACTTC. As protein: CASSFYTDRGFYEQYF.

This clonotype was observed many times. CDR3 coding DNA: TGCAGCGTTAGGACAGGGGGCAACGGCTACACCTTC. It specifies CSVRTGGNGYTF. The V call is TRBV29-1, the J call TRBJ1-2; 11 bases align to TRBD1. The CDR3 is made up of 12 amino acids. Per the germline V gene, CDR1 is SQVTM and CDR2 is ANQGSEA. The junction had 4 bases not matched to a gene; V was cut back by 5 bases and J by 8 bases. Variable domain in full (rest from reference TRBV29-1 and TRBJ1-2): SAVISQKPSRDICQRGTSLTIQCQVDSQVTMMFWYRQQPGQSLTLIATANQGSEATYESGFVIDKFPISRPNLTFSTLTVSNMSPEDSSIYLCSVRTGGNGYTFGSGTRLTVV.

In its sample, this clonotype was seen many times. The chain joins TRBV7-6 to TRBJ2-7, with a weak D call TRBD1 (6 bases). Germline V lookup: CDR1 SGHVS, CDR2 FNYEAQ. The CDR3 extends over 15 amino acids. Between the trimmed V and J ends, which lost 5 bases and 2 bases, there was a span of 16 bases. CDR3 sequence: CASSTPTGTTYEQYF. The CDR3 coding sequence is TGTGCCAGCAGCACTCCCACCGGGACAACCTACGAGCAGTACTTC. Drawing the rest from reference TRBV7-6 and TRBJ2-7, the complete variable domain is GAGVSQSPRYKVTKRGQDVALRCDPISGHVSLYWYRQALGQGPEFLTYFNYEAQQDKSGLPNDRFSAERPEGSISTLTIQRTEQRDSAMYRCASSTPTGTTYEQYFGPGTRLTVT.

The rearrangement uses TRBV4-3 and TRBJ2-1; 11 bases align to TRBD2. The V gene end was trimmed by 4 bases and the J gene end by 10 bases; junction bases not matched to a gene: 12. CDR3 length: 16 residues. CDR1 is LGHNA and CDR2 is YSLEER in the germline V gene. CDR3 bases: TGCGCCAGCAGCCCCCGGGTAGCGGGGGGGCAGAGGGAGCAGTTCTTC. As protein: CASSPRVAGGQREQFF.

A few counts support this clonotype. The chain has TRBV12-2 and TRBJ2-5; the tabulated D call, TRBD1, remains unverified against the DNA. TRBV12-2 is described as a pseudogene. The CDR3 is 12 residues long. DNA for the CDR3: TGTGCAAGTCGCTCCCCCCGAGAGACCCAGTACTTC. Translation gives CASRSPRETQYF.

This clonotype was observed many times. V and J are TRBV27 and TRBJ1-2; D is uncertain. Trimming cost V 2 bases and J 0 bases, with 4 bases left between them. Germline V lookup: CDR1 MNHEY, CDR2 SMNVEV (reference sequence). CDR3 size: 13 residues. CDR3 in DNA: TGTGCCAGCAGTTTAGTGGCTAACTATGGCTACACCTTC. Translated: CASSLVANYGYTF.

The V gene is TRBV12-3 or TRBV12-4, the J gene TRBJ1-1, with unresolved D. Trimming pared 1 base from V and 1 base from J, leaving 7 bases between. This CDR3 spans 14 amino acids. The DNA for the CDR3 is TGTGCCAGCAGTTTAGGGGAAAGGAACACTGAAGCTTTCTTT. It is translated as CASSLGERNTEAFF.

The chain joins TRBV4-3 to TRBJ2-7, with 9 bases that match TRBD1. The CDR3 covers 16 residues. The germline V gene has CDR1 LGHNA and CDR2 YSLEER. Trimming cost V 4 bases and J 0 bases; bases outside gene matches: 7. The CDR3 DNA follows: TGCGCCAGCAGCCGGGGGACAGGGATAAGCTCCTACGAGCAGTACTTC. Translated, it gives CASSRGTGISSYEQYF.

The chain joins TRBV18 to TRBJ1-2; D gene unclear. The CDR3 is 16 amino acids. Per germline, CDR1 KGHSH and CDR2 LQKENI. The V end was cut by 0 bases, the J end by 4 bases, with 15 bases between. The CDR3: CASSPPSQPRGYGYTF. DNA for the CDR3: TGTGCCAGCTCACCACCTTCCCAGCCCCGGGGCTATGGCTACACCTTC.

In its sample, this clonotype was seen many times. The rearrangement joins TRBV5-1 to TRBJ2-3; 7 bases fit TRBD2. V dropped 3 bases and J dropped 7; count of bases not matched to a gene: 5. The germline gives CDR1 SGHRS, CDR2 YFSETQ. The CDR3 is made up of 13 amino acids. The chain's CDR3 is CASSSGGGNTQYF. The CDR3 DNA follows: TGCGCCAGCAGCTCGGGGGGTGGTAATACGCAGTATTTT.

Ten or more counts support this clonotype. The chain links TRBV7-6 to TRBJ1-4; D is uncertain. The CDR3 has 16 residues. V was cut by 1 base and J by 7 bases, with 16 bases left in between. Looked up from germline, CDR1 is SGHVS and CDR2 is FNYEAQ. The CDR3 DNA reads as TGTGCCAGCAGCTTAGATTTGGACCGATCGATTGAAAAACTGTTTTTT. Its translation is CASSLDLDRSIEKLFF.

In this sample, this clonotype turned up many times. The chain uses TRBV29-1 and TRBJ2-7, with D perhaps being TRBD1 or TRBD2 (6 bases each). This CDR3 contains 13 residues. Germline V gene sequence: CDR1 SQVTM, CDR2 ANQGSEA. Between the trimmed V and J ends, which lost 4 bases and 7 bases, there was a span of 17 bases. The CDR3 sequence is CSVAGRGLGEQYF. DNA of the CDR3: TGCAGCGTTGCGGGCAGGGGACTTGGGGAGCAGTACTTC.